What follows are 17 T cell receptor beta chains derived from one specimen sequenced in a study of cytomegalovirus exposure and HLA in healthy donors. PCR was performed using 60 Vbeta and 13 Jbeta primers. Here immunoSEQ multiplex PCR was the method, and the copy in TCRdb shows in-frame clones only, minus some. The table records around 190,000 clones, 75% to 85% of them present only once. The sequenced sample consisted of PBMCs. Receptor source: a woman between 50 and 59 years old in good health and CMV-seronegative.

The CDR3 spells CASSLRGSRDTQYF. The CDR3, as DNA: TGTGCCAGCAGCTTGAGGGGGTCGAGAGATACGCAGTATTTT. The chain has TRBV5-6 and TRBJ2-3; D perhaps matches TRBD1 (6 bases). V was clipped by 1 base and J by 5 bases, with 11 bases between them. This CDR3 has 14 amino acids. The V gene's germline CDR1 is SGHDT and CDR2 YYEEEE. The variable domain in full, completed from reference TRBV5-6 and TRBJ2-3, reads DAGVTQSPTHLIKTRGQQVTLRCSPKSGHDTVSWYQQALGQGPQFIFQYYEEEERQRGNFPDRFSGHQFPNYSSELNVNALLLGDSALYLCASSLRGSRDTQYFGPGTRLTVL.

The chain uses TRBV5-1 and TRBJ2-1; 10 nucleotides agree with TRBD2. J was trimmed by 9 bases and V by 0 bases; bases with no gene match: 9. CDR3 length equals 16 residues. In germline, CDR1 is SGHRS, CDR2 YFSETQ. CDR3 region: CASSLAGLAGVIEQFF. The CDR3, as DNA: TGCGCCAGCAGCTTGGCAGGGCTAGCGGGAGTTATTGAGCAGTTCTTC.

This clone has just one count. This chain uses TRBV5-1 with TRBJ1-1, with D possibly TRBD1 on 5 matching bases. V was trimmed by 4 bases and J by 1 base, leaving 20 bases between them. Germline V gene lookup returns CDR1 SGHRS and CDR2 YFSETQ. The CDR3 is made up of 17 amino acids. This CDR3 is CASSRAGWPPSNTEAFF. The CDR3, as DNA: TGCGCCAGCAGCCGGGCAGGGTGGCCACCATCGAACACTGAAGCTTTCTTT.

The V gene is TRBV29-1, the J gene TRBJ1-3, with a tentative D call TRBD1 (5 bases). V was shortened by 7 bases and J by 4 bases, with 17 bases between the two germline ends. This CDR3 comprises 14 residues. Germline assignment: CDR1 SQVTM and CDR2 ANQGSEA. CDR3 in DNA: TGCAGCGCGGCGGGGCAGGGCACGGGAAACACCATATATTTT. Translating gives CSAAGQGTGNTIYF. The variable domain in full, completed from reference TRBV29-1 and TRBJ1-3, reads SAVISQKPSRDICQRGTSLTIQCQVDSQVTMMFWYRQQPGQSLTLIATANQGSEATYESGFVIDKFPISRPNLTFSTLTVSNMSPEDSSIYLCSAAGQGTGNTIYFGEGSWLTVV.

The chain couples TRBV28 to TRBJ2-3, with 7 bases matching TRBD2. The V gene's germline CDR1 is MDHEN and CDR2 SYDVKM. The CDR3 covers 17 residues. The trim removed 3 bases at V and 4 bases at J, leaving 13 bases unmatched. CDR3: CASSLGTIRTRPDTQYF. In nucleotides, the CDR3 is TGTGCCAGCAGTTTGGGGACTATTCGAACGAGGCCAGATACGCAGTATTTT. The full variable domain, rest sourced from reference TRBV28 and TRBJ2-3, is DVKVTQSSRYLVKRTGEKVFLECVQDMDHENMFWYRQDPGLGLRLIYFSYDVKMKEKGDIPEGYSVSREKKERFSLILESASTNQTSMYLCASSLGTIRTRPDTQYFGPGTRLTVL.

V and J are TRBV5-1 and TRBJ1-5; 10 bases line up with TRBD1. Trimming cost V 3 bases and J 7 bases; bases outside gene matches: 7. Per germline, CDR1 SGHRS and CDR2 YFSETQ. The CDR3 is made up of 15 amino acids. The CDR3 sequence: CASSSGTGDGQPQHF. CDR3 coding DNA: TGCGCCAGCAGCTCCGGGACAGGGGACGGGCAGCCCCAGCATTTT.

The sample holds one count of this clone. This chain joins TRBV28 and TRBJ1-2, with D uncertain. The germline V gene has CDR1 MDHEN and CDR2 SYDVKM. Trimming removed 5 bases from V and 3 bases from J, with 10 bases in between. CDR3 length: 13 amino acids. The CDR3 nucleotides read TGTGCCAGCAGTGATCAGTCCTACTATGGCTACACCTTC. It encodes CASSDQSYYGYTF.

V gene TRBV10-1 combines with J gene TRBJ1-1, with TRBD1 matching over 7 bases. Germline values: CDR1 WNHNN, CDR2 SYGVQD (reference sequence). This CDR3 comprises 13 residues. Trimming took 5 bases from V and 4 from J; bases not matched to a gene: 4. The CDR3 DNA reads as TGCGCCAGCAGTTCCAGGGGGAGCACTGAAGCTTTCTTT. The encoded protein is CASSSRGSTEAFF.

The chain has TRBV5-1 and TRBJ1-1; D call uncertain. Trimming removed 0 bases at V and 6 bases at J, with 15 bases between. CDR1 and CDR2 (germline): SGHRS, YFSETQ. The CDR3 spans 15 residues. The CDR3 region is CASSLELPREAEAFF. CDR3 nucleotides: TGCGCCAGCAGCTTGGAATTACCCCGGGAGGCTGAAGCTTTCTTT.

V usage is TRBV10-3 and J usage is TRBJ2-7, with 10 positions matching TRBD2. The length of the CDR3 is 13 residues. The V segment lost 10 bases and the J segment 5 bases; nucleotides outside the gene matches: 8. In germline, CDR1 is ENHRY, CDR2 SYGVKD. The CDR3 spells CANGPSGSNEQYF. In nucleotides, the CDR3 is TGTGCCAACGGTCCTAGCGGGAGTAACGAGCAGTACTTC.

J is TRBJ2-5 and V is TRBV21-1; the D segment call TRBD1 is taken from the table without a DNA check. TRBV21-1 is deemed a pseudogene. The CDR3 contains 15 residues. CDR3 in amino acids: CASSNYDRGTETQYF. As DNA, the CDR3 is TGTGCCAGCAGCAACTACGACAGGGGGACGGAGACCCAGTACTTC.

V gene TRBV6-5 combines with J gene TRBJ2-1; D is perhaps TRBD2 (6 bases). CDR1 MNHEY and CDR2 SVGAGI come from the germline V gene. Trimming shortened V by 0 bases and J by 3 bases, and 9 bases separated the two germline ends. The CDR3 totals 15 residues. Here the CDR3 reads CASSYSGTGYNEQFF. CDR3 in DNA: TGTGCCAGCAGTTACTCGGGGACTGGCTACAATGAGCAGTTCTTC.

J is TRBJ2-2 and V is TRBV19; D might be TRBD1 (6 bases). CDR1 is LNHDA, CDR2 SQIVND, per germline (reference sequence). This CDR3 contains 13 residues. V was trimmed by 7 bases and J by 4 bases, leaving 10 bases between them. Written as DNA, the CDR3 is TGTGCCAGTAACGAAGGGGGCACCGGGGAGCTGTTTTTT. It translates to CASNEGGTGELFF.

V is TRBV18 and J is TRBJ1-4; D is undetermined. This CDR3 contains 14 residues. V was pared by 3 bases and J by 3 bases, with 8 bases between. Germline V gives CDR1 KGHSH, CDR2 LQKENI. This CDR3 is CASSPQIPNEKLFF. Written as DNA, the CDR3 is TGTGCCAGCTCACCCCAGATCCCTAATGAAAAACTGTTTTTT.

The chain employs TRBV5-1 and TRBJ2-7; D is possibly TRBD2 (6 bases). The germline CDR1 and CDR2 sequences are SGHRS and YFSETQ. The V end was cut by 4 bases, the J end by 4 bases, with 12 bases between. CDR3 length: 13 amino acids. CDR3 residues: CASSRERAYEQYF. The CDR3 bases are TGCGCCAGCAGCCGGGAGCGGGCGTACGAGCAGTACTTC.

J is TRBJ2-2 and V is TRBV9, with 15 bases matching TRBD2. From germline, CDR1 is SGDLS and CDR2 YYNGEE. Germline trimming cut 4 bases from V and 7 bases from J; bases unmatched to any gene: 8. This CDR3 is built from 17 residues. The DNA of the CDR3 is TGTGCCAGCAGCATCGGGACTAGCGGGAGGATAGGCGGGGAGCTGTTTTTT. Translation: CASSIGTSGRIGGELFF.

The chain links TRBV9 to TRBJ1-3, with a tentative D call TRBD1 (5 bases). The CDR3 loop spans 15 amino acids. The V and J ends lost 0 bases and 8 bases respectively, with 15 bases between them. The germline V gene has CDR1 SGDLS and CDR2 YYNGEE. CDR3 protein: CASSVGRQYWDTIYF. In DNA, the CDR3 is TGTGCCAGCAGCGTAGGGAGACAGTATTGGGACACCATATATTTT.